Following are 5 T cell receptor beta chains from one sample sequenced in a study of shared clonotypes between healthy human individuals. Clones were read by immunoSEQ multiplex PCR, and TCRdb kept only the in-frame ones, dropping some. This sample yields about 110,000 clones, of which approximately 70% are seen a single time; roughly 22% belongs to the top ten. The sequenced sample consisted of memory CD8+ T cells sorted from blood. The subset denotes: CD45RO+ cells pooled with CCR7-negative TemRA cells. Source of these receptors: a woman under 40 in good health.

The chain links TRBV2 to TRBJ1-2; D is possibly TRBD1 (5 bases). The CDR3 spans 13 residues. V was trimmed by 3 bases and J by 7 bases, leaving 12 bases between them. The germline CDR1 and CDR2 sequences are SNHLY and FYNNEI. The CDR3 bases are TGTGCCAGCAGTGATGCGCCGGGACTTGGCTACACCTTC. It is translated as CASSDAPGLGYTF.

This clone occurred a few times. The chain recombines TRBV5-4 with TRBJ2-1; perhaps TRBD1 as D (6 bases). CDR1 SGHNT and CDR2 YYREEE come from the germline V gene (reference sequence). Trimming took 0 bases from V and 0 from J, leaving 13 bases between them. The CDR3 contains 17 residues. The CDR3 coding sequence is TGTGCCAGCAGCTTGGCCAAGGGACAAATCTCCTACAATGAGCAGTTCTTC. Protein product: CASSLAKGQISYNEQFF.

The V call is TRBV19, the J call TRBJ2-7; D unclear. The CDR3 spans 12 residues. Germline assignment: CDR1 LNHDA and CDR2 SQIVND (reference sequence). V gave up 4 bases and J gave up 7 bases, with 11 bases separating them. CDR3 region: CASSTGLGEQYF. DNA of the CDR3: TGTGCCAGTAGTACCGGCTTGGGGGAGCAGTACTTC. Filled out from reference TRBV19 and TRBJ2-7, the complete variable domain reads DGGITQSPKYLFRKEGQNVTLSCEQNLNHDAMYWYRQDPGQGLRLIYYSQIVNDFQKGDIAEGYSVSREKKESFPLTVTSAQKNPTAFYLCASSTGLGEQYFGPGTRLTVT.

CDR3 sequence (DNA): TGTGCCAGCAGCTTATTGAGTAGCGGGCCGAGCTCCTACAATGAGCAGTTCTTC. This translates into CASSLLSSGPSSYNEQFF. V gene TRBV7-2 combines with J gene TRBJ2-1; 7 bases align to TRBD2. V was pared by 2 bases and J by 0 bases, with 10 bases of the junction left unmatched. Germline lookup yields CDR1 SGHTA and CDR2 FQGNSA. The CDR3 extends over 18 amino acids.

The chain recombines TRBV7-9 with TRBJ1-3; D might be TRBD1 (5 bases). Germline-derived CDR1 and CDR2 are SEHNR and FQNEAQ (reference sequence). V lost 5 bases and J 0 bases, leaving 17 bases between the germline ends. The CDR3 loop spans 17 amino acids. The CDR3 region is CASSLGWDLLSGNTIYF. CDR3 DNA: TGTGCCAGCAGCCTCGGCTGGGACCTACTCTCTGGAAACACCATATATTTT.